One sample yielded the 2 T cell receptor beta chains listed below, sequenced in a study of regulatory T cells in long-lasting Graves disease (dated by TCRdb to 2020 to 2023). The protocol used for the library was multiplex PCR. TCRdb names Illumina HiSeq 4000 as the instrument used. To build TCR beta libraries, CDR3 regions were amplified by Arm-PCR using iRepertoire HTBI primers. In TCRdb, the public reads were trimmed at Q25 with fastp and aligned with MiXCR, with productive beta chains retained. Rows matching on CDR3 protein sequence are summarized as one entry with the most common DNA and genes. A total of 520,000 or so distinct CDR3 sequences appear in this sample, around 12% of them only once. The leading ten clones occupy 8.9% of the sample. Sample time point, as interpreted from the label and publication: newly diagnosed GD, antithyroid drugs for less than 3 months. RNA was extracted from PBMCs in TRIzol for both TCR sequencing and RNA sequencing.

Another study also made use of these data, one on T cells in Graves' hyperthyroidism and ophthalmopathy.

The source material was peripheral blood mononuclear cells (PBMCs), sampled at new diagnosis, from a patient treated with antithyroid drugs. These receptors originate from a woman aged 30 to 39 with Graves disease. Donor details come from another sample of the same person, matched by shared clones.

This clonotype was counted many times. The chain joins TRBV2 to TRBJ1-3; a possible D gene is TRBD1 (6 bases). Per the germline V gene, CDR1 is SNHLY and CDR2 is FYNNEI. The CDR3 has 13 amino acids. Deletions cut 5 bases from V and 3 bases from J, with 8 bases between. The CDR3 reads CASSTGFGNTIYF. In DNA form, the CDR3 reads TGTGCCAGCAGTACAGGGTTTGGAAACACCATATATTTT.

This clonotype was seen many times. This sequence joins TRBV7-2 and TRBJ2-5; 7 nucleotides agree with TRBD1. CDR1 SGHTA and CDR2 FQGNSA come from the germline V gene. CDR3 length: 14 amino acids. Trimming cost V 4 bases and J 2 bases; bases outside gene matches: 4. In DNA, the CDR3 is TGTGCCAGCAGCTCGGACAGGTCACAAGAGACCCAGTACTTC. Its translation: CASSSDRSQETQYF.